The sample holds a few counts of the clone carrying this TCR beta chain. Antigen: not known. The germline V and J ends were trimmed by 0 bases and 2 bases, with 11 bases remaining between them. The CDR3 extends over 16 amino acids. Germline CDR1 and CDR2: MGHRA and YSYEKL. The source of the sample is a study of cytomegalovirus exposure and HLA in healthy donors. Study observations and caveats: A later analysis showed that HLA-associated TCR beta chains had undergone more clonal expansion than equally common others. Reports showed the classifier diagnosing cytomegalovirus status with high specificity and sensitivity.

Researchers ran the PCR with 60 Vbeta and 13 Jbeta primers. The assay was immunoSEQ multiplex PCR, and TCRdb's table has in-frame clones only and misses some. Of 60,000 to 90,000 clones listed, 70% are singletons. The material sequenced was PBMCs. The clonotype originates from a woman aged 45-65 years in good health and CMV-seropositive. The rearrangement uses TRBV4-1 and TRBJ2-1, with a weak D call TRBD1 (6 bases). In DNA form, the CDR3 reads TGCGCCAGCAGCCAAGATCGACAGGCCACCTACAATGAGCAGTTCTTC. Encoded protein: CASSQDRQATYNEQFF.